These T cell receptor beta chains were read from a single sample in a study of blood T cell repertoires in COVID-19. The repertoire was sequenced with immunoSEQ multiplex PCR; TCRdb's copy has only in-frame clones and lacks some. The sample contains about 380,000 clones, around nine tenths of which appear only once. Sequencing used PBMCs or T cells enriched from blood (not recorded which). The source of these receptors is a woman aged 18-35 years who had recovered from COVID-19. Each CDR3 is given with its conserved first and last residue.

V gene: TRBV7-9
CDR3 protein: CASSLAAGGYGYTF

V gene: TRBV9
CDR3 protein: CASSVGTGTEAFF

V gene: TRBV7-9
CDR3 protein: CASSLGQGVNQPQHF

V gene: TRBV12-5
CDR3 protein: CASGHLGQGKYGYTF

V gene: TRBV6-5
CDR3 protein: CASSYPGDHEQYF

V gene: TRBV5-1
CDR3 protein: CASSLAQGTVTEAFF

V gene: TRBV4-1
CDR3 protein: CASSQDGSGGANEQFF

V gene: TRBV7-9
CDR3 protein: CASRAGTPNQPQHF

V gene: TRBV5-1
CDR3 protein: CASSLTSRSENTIYF

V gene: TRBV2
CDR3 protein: CASKSRDRGTDTQYF

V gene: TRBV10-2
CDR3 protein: CASSGQGGNTEAFF

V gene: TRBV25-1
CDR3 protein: CASRKNTGGGETQYF

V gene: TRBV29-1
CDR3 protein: CSAATSGGARDEQFF

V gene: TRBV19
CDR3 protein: CASTSTGLNEQFF

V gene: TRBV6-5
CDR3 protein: CASSYSAEGPSGELFF

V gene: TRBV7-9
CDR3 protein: CASSRESGSTEAFF

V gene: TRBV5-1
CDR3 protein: CASSRSGSISDTQYF

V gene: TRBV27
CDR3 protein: CASSLIAGDSLNYGYTF

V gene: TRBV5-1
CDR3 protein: CASSLGTEGHNEQYF

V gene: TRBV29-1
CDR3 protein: CSVITKGQTDTQYF

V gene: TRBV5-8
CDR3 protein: CASSFSIINDGNEKLFF

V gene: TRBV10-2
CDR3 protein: CASSETGTGGWNEQFF

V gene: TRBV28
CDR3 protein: CASSPDRASTEAFF

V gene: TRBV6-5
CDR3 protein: CASSYSGQRYGYTF

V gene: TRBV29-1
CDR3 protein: CSVAPTGGNQPQHF

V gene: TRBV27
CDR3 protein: CATLDRGDTEAFF

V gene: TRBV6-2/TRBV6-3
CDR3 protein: CASSLRSGERGTQYF

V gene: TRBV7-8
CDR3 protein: CASSWDRGTEAFF

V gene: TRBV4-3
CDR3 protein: CASSQDFGTVNEQYF

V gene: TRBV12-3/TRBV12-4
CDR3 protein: CASSFRQGYEQYF

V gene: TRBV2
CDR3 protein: CASLRGQARRQETQYF

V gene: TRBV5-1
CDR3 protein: CASSLAPTDVSNQPQHF

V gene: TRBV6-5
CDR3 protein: CASSSSHSNQPQHF

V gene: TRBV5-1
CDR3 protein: CASSSVLAGRETQYF

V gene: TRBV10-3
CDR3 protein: CAINGDNSPLHF